A single sample gave rise to the 27 T cell receptor beta chains below, sequenced in a study of tumor-infiltrating lymphocytes in primary liver carcinoma. Co-extraction of both nucleic acids (RNA and DNA) used about 18-31 mg of unsorted bulk tissue. Using a constant-region primer together with ProtoScript II reverse transcriptase, TCR beta cDNA was made from 500 ng of total RNA. Sequencing libraries for TCR beta derived from three nested multiplex PCR rounds that used slightly modified ARM-PCR. TRBV1-TRBV30 forward primers paired with a C-beta reverse primer drove the first two PCR rounds, around 9 cycles each. TCRdb recomputed calls from the multiplex PCR reads with MiXCR, one row per CDR3 protein. The sample contains 99,000 or so distinct CDR3 sequences, 55% to 70% of which appear only once. Sequencing was carried out using liver tumor tissue from sampling region 5. Sample subset: tumor region T5, tumor centre. The receptors were sampled from a woman in her sixties with primary liver carcinoma and hepatitis B virus infection.

Comments on this clonotype: One junction end does not reproduce the germline sequence, and a read error may be involved. CDR3 sequence (DNA): TGTACCAGCAGCCTTCTCAGGGGGTTAACTGGCAATGAGCAGTCCTTC. As protein: CTSSLLRGLTGNEQSF. V is TRBV14 and J is TRBJ2-1, with 7 bases lining up with TRBD1. The CDR3 runs 16 residues. Germline V CDR1 and CDR2: SGHDN, FVKESK.

About this clonotype: Sequence at one end of the junction differs from germline and may be a read error. The rearrangement uses TRBV11-2 and TRBJ2-3; 9 bases line up with TRBD1. CDR1 and CDR2 (germline): SGHAT, FQNNGV. The CDR3 extends over 16 amino acids. CDR3 sequence reads: CASSSTQLQGADRQYF. CDR3 sequence (DNA): TGTGCCAGCAGCTCAACACAGTTACAGGGGGCAGATAGGCAGTATTTT.

Concerning this clonotype itself: A read error may produce the germline difference seen at one junction end. The rearrangement links TRBV12-3 or TRBV12-4 to TRBJ2-6, with a weak D call TRBD1 (5 bases). There are 13 residues in the CDR3. DNA for the CDR3: TGTGTCAGCAGTTCTGCTGGGGCCGACGTCCTGACTTTC. Its protein product is CVSSSAGADVLTF.

Concerning this clonotype itself: This may arise from a read error, as a much more abundant clone is one base away. Given the absence of the conserved phenylalanine or tryptophan at the CDR3 end, a read error is likely. J is TRBJ1-1 and V is TRBV12-3 or TRBV12-4; D may be TRBD1 (5 bases). V lost 3 bases, J lost 5 bases, and 7 bases lay in between. The CDR3 has 12 amino acids. CDR3 nucleotides: TGTGCCAGCAGTTTCGGGGGGACTGAAGCTTTCTTA. This encodes CASSFGGTEAFL.

This chain uses TRBV10-3 with TRBJ1-1, with D perhaps TRBD1 (5 bases). This CDR3 is 13 amino acids long. Between the trimmed V and J ends, which lost 3 bases and 9 bases, there was a span of 14 bases. Per germline, CDR1 ENHRY and CDR2 SYGVKD. The CDR3 coding sequence is TGTGCCATCAGTGATAGTGGGGGATCAAAAGCTTTCTTT. Encoded protein: CAISDSGGSKAFF.

In the case of this clonotype: One end of the junction does not line up with germline, which may come from a read error. The chain is built from TRBV11-2 and TRBJ1-1; D remains ambiguous. Germline-derived CDR1 and CDR2 are SGHAT and FQNNGV. The CDR3 consists of 13 residues. CDR3 protein: CASSLERSSEFFF. The CDR3 nucleotides are TGCGCCAGCAGCTTAGAGAGGTCTTCCGAATTTTTCTTT.

This clonotype was seen ten or more times. The chain uses TRBV7-8 and TRBJ1-6, with 7 positions matching TRBD1. Germline V gene lookup returns CDR1 SGHVS and CDR2 FQNEAQ. The CDR3 runs 14 residues. V lost 5 bases and J lost 12; bases outside the gene matches: 10. CDR3: CASSARDRGIPLHF. In DNA form, the CDR3 reads TGTGCCAGCAGCGCGAGGGACAGAGGAATACCCCTCCACTTT.

Concerning this clonotype: A read error may explain this, as a much larger clone is one base away. The chain employs TRBV5-1 and TRBJ2-1; TRBD1 matches at 7 bases. This CDR3 is 16 amino acids long. With 6 bases clipped from V and 5 bases from J, the junction kept 14 bases outside the gene matches. Germline V gene sequence: CDR1 SGHRS, CDR2 YFSETQ. This chain's CDR3 is CASIGTAARSHNEQFF. The CDR3 region has the DNA TGCGCCAGCATCGGGACAGCCGCTAGGTCCCACAATGAGCAGTTCTTC.

A single count supports this clonotype. This could be a read error, since a much larger clone is one nucleotide away. The chain carries TRBV6-5 and TRBJ2-1, with a tentative D call TRBD1 (5 bases). This CDR3 has 13 residues. The V gene's germline CDR1 is MNHEY and CDR2 SVGAGI. The CDR3 reads CASRRGSYNELFF. CDR3 sequence (DNA): TGTGCCAGCCGTAGGGGCAGTTACAATGAGCTGTTCTTC.

This clonotype was seen just once. The chain has TRBV10-3 and TRBJ2-1; unclear D gene. CDR1 ENHRY and CDR2 SYGVKD come from the germline V gene. The CDR3 sequence is 14 residues long. The CDR3 DNA follows: TGTGCTACCCGATTTGAAAGCTCCTACAATGAGCAGTTCTTC. Its translation is CATRFESSYNEQFF.

On this clonotype itself: This may arise from a read error, as a much more abundant clone is one base away. The gene calls are TRBV12-3 or TRBV12-4 and TRBJ2-2; D is possibly TRBD1 (5 bases). There are 13 residues in the CDR3. V was pared by 10 bases and J by 4 bases, with 13 bases between. The CDR3 here is CANRLVVTGELFF. As DNA, the CDR3 is TGTGCCAACAGGCTAGTAGTCACCGGGGAGCTGTTTTTT.

Comment on this clonotype: The final CDR3 position lacks the conserved phenylalanine or tryptophan, pointing to a likely read error. This chain links TRBV29-1 with TRBJ1-4; the match to TRBD1 covers 7 bases. The J segment lost 5 bases and the V segment lost 5 bases, leaving 11 bases of the junction unmatched. Germline V lookup: CDR1 SQVTM, CDR2 ANQGSEA. This CDR3 contains 15 residues. The DNA for the CDR3 is TGCAGCGTTCGCATCTCGGGACAGAGAAATGAAAAACTGTTTATT. It is translated as CSVRISGQRNEKLFI.

As concerns this clonotype: One end of the junction does not line up with germline, which may come from a read error. V is TRBV11-2 and J is TRBJ2-5; D may be TRBD2 (7 bases). The V gene's germline CDR1 is SGHAT and CDR2 FQNNGV. This CDR3 contains 15 residues. The CDR3, as DNA: TGTGCCAGCAGCTTACGGGGGGCCCTCCAAGAGGCCCAGTACTTC. Its translation: CASSLRGALQEAQYF.

On this clonotype: The junction shows a germline mismatch at one end, possibly a read error. The chain recombines TRBV11-3 with TRBJ1-1; D possibly corresponds to TRBD1 (6 bases). The CDR3 is 14 residues long. CDR1 is SGHNT and CDR2 is YENEEA in the germline V gene. The CDR3: CASNLGWGDTEALF. CDR3 sequence (DNA): TGTGCCAGCAACTTAGGTTGGGGGGACACTGAAGCGCTCTTT.

About this clonotype itself: This clone may be a read error of a much larger clone one base away. The CDR3 nucleotides are TGTGCCAGCAGCCGGACAGGGGGCGACTACGACCAGTACTTC. Encoded protein: CASSRTGGDYDQYF. The J gene is TRBJ2-7, the V gene TRBV7-9, with 11 bases fitting TRBD1. The CDR3 runs 14 residues. Germline CDR1 SEHNR, CDR2 FQNEAQ (reference sequence).

The sample holds a few counts of this clonotype. This chain uses TRBV25-1 with TRBJ2-7, with a possible D match to TRBD2 (7 bases). The V gene's germline CDR1 is MGHDK and CDR2 SYGVNS. The germline V and J ends were trimmed by 4 bases and 2 bases, with 15 bases remaining between them. CDR3 size: 15 residues. The CDR3 sequence: CASSGGAGVAYEQYF. In nucleotides, the CDR3 is TGTGCCAGCAGTGGGGGGGCGGGAGTGGCCTACGAGCAGTACTTC.

This clonotype has more than one count but fewer than ten. The chain has TRBV20-1 and TRBJ2-7; 7 bases agree with TRBD1. The V gene end was trimmed by 5 bases and the J gene end by 1 base; junction bases not matched to a gene: 2. The CDR3 is 12 amino acids. Germline V lookup: CDR1 DFQATT, CDR2 SNEGSKA (reference sequence). CDR3 sequence reads: CSADRESYEQYF. The CDR3 DNA follows: TGCAGTGCTGACAGGGAATCCTACGAGCAGTACTTC.

The count of this clonotype is one. Because it lacks the conserved phenylalanine or tryptophan at the end, this CDR3 is likely a read error. The gene calls are TRBV11-3 and TRBJ1-1, with D maybe TRBD1 (5 bases). CDR1 is SGHNT and CDR2 is YENEEA in the germline V gene. CDR3 length: 13 residues. CDR3 in amino acids: CVSSSRQSHEAFL. The CDR3 DNA sequence: TGTGTCAGCAGCTCACGACAGAGTCATGAAGCTTTCCTT.

This clonotype occurred a few times. The gene calls are TRBV19 and TRBJ2-2, with D maybe TRBD2 (6 bases). This CDR3 is 14 amino acids long. Germline CDR1 LNHDA, CDR2 SQIVND (reference sequence). V lost 7 bases and J 5 bases, leaving 14 bases between the germline ends. CDR3 DNA sequence: TGTGCCAGTACCCCGACGGGGAGGACCGGGGAGCTGTTTTTT. The encoded protein is CASTPTGRTGELFF. The full variable domain, completed using reference TRBV19 and TRBJ2-2, is DGGITQSPKYLFRKEGQNVTLSCEQNLNHDAMYWYRQDPGQGLRLIYYSQIVNDFQKGDIAEGYSVSREKKESFPLTVTSAQKNPTAFYLCASTPTGRTGELFFGEGSRLTVL.

Note on this clonotype: The junction does not match germline at one end; this may be a read error. The chain employs TRBV5-1 and TRBJ1-2; tentatively, D is TRBD1 (6 bases). The CDR3 loop spans 14 amino acids. In germline, CDR1 is SGHRS, CDR2 YFSETQ. The CDR3 region has the DNA TGCGCCGGCAGCCAAGCCGGAACAGGGCGCGGCTACACCTTC. Translating gives CAGSQAGTGRGYTF.

The gene calls are TRBV6-1 and TRBJ1-2; D is ambiguous. Germline V gene lookup returns CDR1 MNHNS and CDR2 SASEGT. The V and J ends lost 1 base and 3 bases respectively, with 9 bases between them. The CDR3 covers 14 residues. This chain's CDR3 is CASSEGSEYYGYTF. CDR3 sequence (DNA): TGTGCCAGCAGTGAAGGTTCTGAGTACTATGGCTACACCTTC.

A note on this clonotype: The final CDR3 position lacks the conserved phenylalanine or tryptophan, pointing to a likely read error. The gene calls are TRBV28 and TRBJ2-7, with no clear D. The CDR3 consists of 18 residues. In germline, CDR1 is MDHEN, CDR2 SYDVKM. CDR3 protein: CACSLSQVGWGRSYEQYL. Written as DNA, the CDR3 is TGTGCCTGCAGTTTATCTCAAGTCGGATGGGGTAGAAGTTACGAGCAGTACCTC.

The rearrangement links TRBV29-1 to TRBJ2-2; 7 bases line up with TRBD2. CDR3 length: 13 residues. Germline assignment: CDR1 SQVTM and CDR2 ANQGSEA. Trimming took 8 bases from V and 10 from J; bases not matched to a gene: 13. CDR3 amino acids: CSFSSSGFEELFF. CDR3 DNA: TGCAGCTTTTCGTCTAGCGGATTCGAGGAGCTGTTTTTT.

To note about this clonotype: The junction differs from germline at one of its ends, possibly a read error. The V call is TRBV12-3 or TRBV12-4, the J call TRBJ2-2; TRBD1 matches at 7 bases. There are 15 residues in the CDR3. CDR3 protein: CAGRRQGLSTGELFF. The DNA for the CDR3 is TGTGCCGGCAGAAGACAGGGATTGAGCACCGGGGAGCTGTTTTTT.

With regard to this clonotype: Germline is not matched at one junction end, which may reflect a read error. The chain links TRBV6-5 to TRBJ1-1; TRBD1 might be the D (5 bases). CDR1 and CDR2 (germline): MNHEY, SVGAGI. The CDR3 is made up of 12 amino acids. The CDR3 reads CASKGKYTEAFF. DNA of the CDR3: TGCGCCAGCAAGGGGAAGTACACTGAAGCTTTCTTT.

V usage is TRBV11-2 and J usage is TRBJ2-3; D remains unclear. Deletions cut 9 bases from V and 4 bases from J, with 17 bases between. CDR1 SGHAT and CDR2 FQNNGV come from the germline V gene. CDR3 size: 14 residues. The CDR3 here is CASSLQRIADTQYF. The CDR3 region has the DNA TGTGCCAGTAGCCTTCAAAGAATCGCAGATACGCAGTATTTT.

As to this clonotype: A much larger clone lies a single base off, so this may be a read error. This chain joins TRBV30 and TRBJ1-2, with a weak D call TRBD1 (5 bases). CDR1 is GTSNPN and CDR2 is SVGIG in the germline V gene (reference sequence). V was shortened by 4 bases and J by 10 bases, with 16 bases between the two germline ends. The CDR3 has 12 amino acids. The CDR3 sequence: CAWIRRGGDYTF. The CDR3 DNA is TGTGCCTGGATTAGAAGGGGCGGTGACTACACCTTC.